These 26 T cell receptor beta chains were sequenced from one sample in a study of blood T cell repertoires in COVID-19. Only in-frame clones appear in the TCRdb table, and some are missing; sequencing was by immunoSEQ multiplex PCR. In the table there are 95,000 to 150,000 clones, roughly 69% of which are singletons. The specimen sequenced was peripheral blood. The receptors stem from a woman aged 70-85 years with acute or convalescent COVID-19.

This clone appeared a single time. CDR3 protein: CASSQESYNEQFF. The CDR3 bases are TGTGCCAGCAGCCAAGAGAGTTACAATGAGCAGTTCTTC. The genes are TRBV4-2 and TRBJ2-1, with D unresolved. The CDR3 runs 13 residues. V shed 0 bases and J shed 4 bases, with 4 bases lying between them. Germline assignment: CDR1 LGHNA and CDR2 YNFKEQ.

The chain combines TRBV27 with TRBJ1-3, with 7 bases that match TRBD1. CDR1 and CDR2 (germline): MNHEY, SMNVEV (reference sequence). Trimming removed 6 bases from V and 6 bases from J; junction bases left unmatched: 14. This CDR3 comprises 16 residues. This CDR3 is CASSSLPGRGKNTIYF. The DNA of the CDR3 is TGTGCCAGCAGCTCACTCCCTGGCAGGGGGAAAAACACCATATATTTT.

The V gene is TRBV9, the J gene TRBJ1-1; D not certain. Trimming took 3 bases from V and 5 from J, leaving 17 bases between them. The germline V gene has CDR1 SGDLS and CDR2 YYNGEE. The CDR3 sequence is 15 residues long. The CDR3 protein is CASSALDSGGTEAFF. CDR3 coding DNA: TGTGCCAGCAGCGCTTTGGACTCGGGAGGGACTGAAGCTTTCTTT.

The genes are TRBV27 and TRBJ1-6; a weak D match, TRBD1 (5 bases). Germline lookup yields CDR1 MNHEY and CDR2 SMNVEV (reference sequence). Trimming shortened V by 5 bases and J by 0 bases, and 20 bases separated the two germline ends. The CDR3 is made up of 19 amino acids. The CDR3 region is CASSPRGVGGSSYNSPLHF. The CDR3 nucleotides are TGTGCCAGCAGTCCCCGAGGGGTGGGGGGAAGCTCCTATAATTCACCCCTCCACTTT.

The chain links TRBV28 to TRBJ2-7; D might be TRBD2 (6 bases). The germline V gene encodes CDR1 MDHEN and CDR2 SYDVKM. This CDR3 contains 14 residues. Trimming cost V 5 bases and J 0 bases, with 11 bases left between them. Written as DNA, the CDR3 is TGTGCCAGCAGTCGGCCGGGAGACTCCTACGAGCAGTACTTC. Protein: CASSRPGDSYEQYF.

This chain connects TRBV6-1 to TRBJ2-7, with D perhaps matching TRBD2 (5 bases). The CDR3 consists of 16 residues. Deletions cut 0 bases from V and 3 bases from J, with 15 bases between. Germline V lookup: CDR1 MNHNS, CDR2 SASEGT. CDR3 sequence (DNA): TGTGCCAGCAGTGAAGCTTGGAGAGGAGGAGGCTACGAGCAGTACTTC. Translated, it gives CASSEAWRGGGYEQYF.

The genes are TRBV28 and TRBJ2-5; 10 bases align to TRBD2. Trimming took 10 bases from V and 2 from J; bases not matched to a gene: 16. Germline V CDR1 and CDR2: MDHEN, SYDVKM. The length of the CDR3 is 17 residues. CDR3 sequence reads: CATTPSGRARLQETQYF. CDR3 coding DNA: TGTGCCACTACCCCAAGCGGGAGGGCCCGTCTACAAGAGACCCAGTACTTC.

This clone was counted a single time. The chain couples TRBV12-5 to TRBJ2-2; TRBD2 matches 10 bases. The CDR3 is 18 residues long. CDR1 and CDR2 from the germline V gene are LGHNT and FRNRAP. Trimming took 0 bases from V and 7 from J; bases not matched to a gene: 11. The CDR3 region has the DNA TGTGCTAGTGGTTTGGTCTTAACTAGCGGGGTTCAGGACGGGGAGCTGTTTTTT. It translates to CASGLVLTSGVQDGELFF.

V is TRBV7-3 and J is TRBJ2-4, with 9 bases that match TRBD1. The germline CDR1 and CDR2 sequences are SGHTA and FQGTGA. Trimming cost V 8 bases and J 3 bases; bases outside gene matches: 5. This CDR3 contains 14 residues. CDR3 region: CASGRDRVKNIQYF. CDR3 in DNA: TGTGCCAGCGGCCGGGACAGGGTCAAAAACATTCAGTACTTC.

The chain links TRBV28 to TRBJ1-2; D unclear. V was cut by 2 bases and J by 8 bases, with 12 bases left in between. This CDR3 has 13 residues. The V gene's germline CDR1 is MDHEN and CDR2 SYDVKM. In DNA form, the CDR3 reads TGTGCCAGCAGTTTAGTTACCCCGGGGGGCTACACCTTC. Protein product: CASSLVTPGGYTF.

V usage is TRBV7-2 and J usage is TRBJ2-3; TRBD2 agrees at 9 bases. The CDR3 totals 16 residues. J was trimmed by 2 bases and V by 5 bases; bases with no gene match: 8. Germline CDR1 and CDR2: SGHTA and FQGNSA. The CDR3 spells CASSTQGLAYTDTQYF. CDR3 sequence (DNA): TGTGCCAGCAGCACCCAAGGACTAGCGTACACAGATACGCAGTATTTT. Supplemented by reference TRBV7-2 and TRBJ2-3, the full variable domain reads GAGVSQSPSNKVTEKGKDVELRCDPISGHTALYWYRQSLGQGLEFLIYFQGNSAPDKSGLPSDRFSAERTGGSVSTLTIQRTQQEDSAVYLCASSTQGLAYTDTQYFGPGTRLTVL.

This chain connects TRBV11-2 to TRBJ2-2; D remains ambiguous. The germline V gene has CDR1 SGHAT and CDR2 FQNNGV. The V end was cut by 2 bases, the J end by 2 bases, with 6 bases between. The CDR3 covers 14 residues. As DNA, the CDR3 is TGTGCCAGCAGCTTACAACTCAACACCGGGGAGCTGTTTTTT. It encodes CASSLQLNTGELFF.

CDR3 in DNA: TGTGCCAGCAGTGAAGACGGTAGCAATCAGCCCCAGCATTTT. This translates into CASSEDGSNQPQHF. V and J are TRBV2 and TRBJ1-5, with D hard to call. Germline V gives CDR1 SNHLY, CDR2 FYNNEI. The CDR3 sequence is 14 residues long. Deletions cut 1 base from V and 0 bases from J, with 4 bases between.

V gene TRBV5-1 combines with J gene TRBJ1-1; 7 nucleotides line up with TRBD1. Per the germline V gene, CDR1 is SGHRS and CDR2 is YFSETQ. The length of the CDR3 is 15 residues. Germline trimming cut 5 bases from V and 1 base from J; bases unmatched to any gene: 8. In DNA, the CDR3 is TGCGCCAGCAGTTTATATGGGACAGCGAACACTGAAGCTTTCTTT. It codes for CASSLYGTANTEAFF.

The chain carries TRBV19 and TRBJ2-3; perhaps TRBD1 as D (5 bases). Germline CDR1 LNHDA, CDR2 SQIVND (reference sequence). V was pared by 1 base and J by 10 bases, with 6 bases between. This CDR3 spans 11 amino acids. The chain's CDR3 is CASSIGQSQYF. The CDR3 DNA reads TGTGCCAGTAGTATAGGACAGTCGCAGTATTTT.

CDR3 nucleotide sequence: TGTGCCAGCAGTTTACAGGGGGCATACGAGCAGTACTTC. Translation: CASSLQGAYEQYF. This sequence joins TRBV28 and TRBJ2-7; 8 nucleotides align to TRBD1. CDR1 is MDHEN and CDR2 is SYDVKM in the germline V gene. The CDR3 length is 13 residues. V lost 2 bases and J lost 4; bases outside the gene matches: 1.

This clone has just a few counts. J is TRBJ1-2 and V is TRBV4-3; 7 bases agree with TRBD1. The CDR3 runs to 15 residues. After removal of 3 bases from V and 7 bases from J, the junction contained 11 bases not matched to a gene. CDR1 is LGHNA, CDR2 YSLEER, per germline. In nucleotides, the CDR3 is TGCGCCAGCAGCCAGATAGGGACAGCCTTTTTTGGCTACACCTTC. This translates into CASSQIGTAFFGYTF.

This clone has more than one count but fewer than ten. This chain uses TRBV11-2 with TRBJ2-2, with TRBD2 identical over 12 bases. Germline loops: CDR1 SGHAT, CDR2 FQNNGV. V gave up 5 bases and J gave up 3 bases; unmatched junction bases: 13. CDR3 length equals 19 residues. The chain's CDR3 is CASSASLAGGLAYTGELFF. The CDR3 region has the DNA TGTGCCAGCAGCGCATCACTAGCGGGGGGCCTCGCGTACACCGGGGAGCTGTTTTTT.

The V and J genes are TRBV7-2 and TRBJ2-1; weak D call: TRBD1 (5 bases). The length of the CDR3 is 15 residues. V was trimmed by 4 bases and J by 8 bases, leaving 18 bases between them. CDR1 is SGHTA and CDR2 is FQGNSA in the germline V gene. The CDR3 coding sequence is TGTGCCAGCAGCTCTACGCTCGGCCAGGGATATGAGCAGTTCTTC. Its translation is CASSSTLGQGYEQFF.

The rearrangement joins TRBV5-6 to TRBJ2-5; D may be TRBD1 (6 bases). CDR1 and CDR2 from the germline V gene are SGHDT and YYEEEE. This CDR3 comprises 14 residues. The V and J ends lost 3 bases and 4 bases respectively, with 13 bases between them. CDR3 residues: CASSSRQDLETQYF. The CDR3 DNA reads as TGTGCCAGCAGCTCAAGACAGGACTTAGAGACCCAGTACTTC.

The chain links TRBV6-5 to TRBJ1-1; D gene ambiguous. The CDR3 has 14 residues. Looked up from germline, CDR1 is MNHEY and CDR2 is SVGAGI. Trimming took off 6 bases at V and 5 bases at J, with 16 bases between the two ends. CDR3 sequence: CASSRGNPRTEAFF. CDR3 DNA sequence: TGTGCCAGCAGCCGGGGTAACCCGAGGACTGAAGCTTTCTTT.

V usage is TRBV27 and J usage is TRBJ2-7; 12 bases match TRBD2. Looked up from germline, CDR1 is MNHEY and CDR2 is SMNVEV (reference sequence). There are 16 residues in the CDR3. V was clipped by 5 bases and J by 6 bases; unmatched bases: 11. CDR3 nucleotide sequence: TGTGCCAGCAGTCAGACTAGCGGGAGAGGAAAGGCCGAGCAGTACTTC. Protein product: CASSQTSGRGKAEQYF.

The chain couples TRBV2 to TRBJ2-5, with TRBD1 matching 7 bases. J gave up 4 bases and V 3 bases, and 8 bases lay outside the gene matches. The germline gives CDR1 SNHLY, CDR2 FYNNEI. This CDR3 comprises 15 residues. Here the CDR3 DNA reads TGTGCCAGCAGTGACCGACAGGGACGTAGAGAGACCCAGTACTTC. It specifies CASSDRQGRRETQYF.

Comments on this clone: A junction boundary mismatches the germline segment, possibly from a read error. The chain has TRBV3-1 (or the pseudogene TRBV3-2) and TRBJ1-2; D is unresolved. Germline CDR1 reads LGHDT; CDR2 reads YNNKEL (reference sequence). The CDR3 is 14 residues long. The CDR3 loop reads CASSQDRVNYGYTF. CDR3 in DNA: TGTGCCAGCAGCCAAGACAGAGTTAACTACGGCTACACCTTC.

This clone was counted a single time. The V call is TRBV10-3, the J call TRBJ2-3; possibly TRBD2 for D (6 bases). V shed 0 bases and J shed 1 base, with 14 bases lying between them. CDR1 and CDR2 from the germline V gene are ENHRY and SYGVKD. The length of the CDR3 is 17 residues. In DNA, the CDR3 is TGTGCCATCAGTGAGTCCGAGGTGGGCGGGGGCACAGATACGCAGTATTTT. It encodes CAISESEVGGGTDTQYF.

The CDR3 loop is CASSTRDRLNTEAFF. CDR3 in DNA: TGTGCCAGTAGTACAAGGGACAGACTGAACACTGAAGCTTTCTTT. The chain links TRBV19 to TRBJ1-1, with 7 bases aligning to TRBD1. Germline CDR1 and CDR2: LNHDA and SQIVND (reference sequence). With V trimmed by 4 bases and J by 0 bases, 5 bases remained unmatched. The CDR3 spans 15 residues.